This T cell receptor (beta chain) was identified in a study of low-dose radiotherapy and immunotherapy resistance in tumors. With 4 bases clipped from V and 3 bases from J, the junction kept 4 bases outside the gene matches. The CDR3 sequence is 14 residues long. The V gene's germline CDR1 is MNHGY and CDR2 SAAAGT. cDNA synthesis used a TRAV/TRBV-specific primer set for both chains. TCR amplification used roughly 18 PCR cycles, a constant-region primer and a V-primer adapter. TCRdb re-analysed the reads in MiXCR, keeping a single row per CDR3 protein. The sample shows 15,000 to 20,000 distinct CDR3 sequences, around three quarters of them seen only once.

The V and J genes are TRBV6-8 and TRBJ1-2; TRBD1 agrees at 8 bases. This clonotype originated in a human donor with advanced metastatic prostate, ovarian, gallbladder or colorectal cancer (not recorded which). This table probably holds off-target reads from a library built for another chain. The chain's CDR3 is CASSSMDRDYGYTF. CDR3 DNA: TGTGCCAGCAGTTCTATGGACAGGGACTATGGCTACACCTTC.